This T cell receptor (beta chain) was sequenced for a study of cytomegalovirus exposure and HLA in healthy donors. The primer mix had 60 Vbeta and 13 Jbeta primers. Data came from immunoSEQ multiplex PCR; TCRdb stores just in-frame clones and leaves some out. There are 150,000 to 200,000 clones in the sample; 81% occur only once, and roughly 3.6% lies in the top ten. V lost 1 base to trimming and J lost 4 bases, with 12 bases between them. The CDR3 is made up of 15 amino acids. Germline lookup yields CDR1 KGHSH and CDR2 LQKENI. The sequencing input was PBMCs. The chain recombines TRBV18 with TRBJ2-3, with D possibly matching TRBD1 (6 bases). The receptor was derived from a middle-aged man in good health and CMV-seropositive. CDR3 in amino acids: CASSPQGSGADTQYF. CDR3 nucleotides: TGTGCCAGCTCACCACAGGGGTCAGGGGCAGATACGCAGTATTTT.